The 5 T cell receptor beta chains given below trace back to one sample, sequenced in a study of T cell changes during pregnancy in multiple sclerosis (dated by TCRdb to between 2017 and 2020). The library was prepared using the immunoSEQ multiplex PCR assay. TCRdb mirrors the immuneACCESS table, restricted to in-frame sequences. Some clones are absent from its copies; in checked studies, under half trace to an unresolved V gene, and the reason for the others is unknown. Counted in this sample were under 70,000 clones; 90% to 95% of them appeared once. The ten largest clones take up around 2.2% of the sample. Sequencing used peripheral blood, obtained in the third trimester of pregnancy. The receptors stem from a female donor in good health, enrolled as a control in a pregnancy study.

The chain recombines TRBV28 with TRBJ1-1, with TRBD1 as a possible D gene (6 bases). The CDR3 extends over 17 amino acids. CDR1 MDHEN and CDR2 SYDVKM come from the germline V gene. Between the trimmed V and J ends, which lost 0 bases and 3 bases, there was a span of 17 bases. Written as DNA, the CDR3 is TGTGCCAGCAGTTTATGGTCAGGGGAAATGGGGGACACTGAAGCTTTCTTT. It specifies CASSLWSGEMGDTEAFF.

The chain employs TRBV6-5 and TRBJ2-2; D might be TRBD1 (6 bases). Germline values: CDR1 MNHEY, CDR2 SVGAGI. The ends were cut back, 5 bases at V and 0 bases at J, with 10 bases in the middle. The CDR3 runs to 15 residues. CDR3 protein: CASSGQPSNTGELFF. DNA of the CDR3: TGTGCCAGCAGTGGACAGCCTTCGAACACCGGGGAGCTGTTTTTT.

The V gene is TRBV28, the J gene TRBJ1-2, with D possibly TRBD1 on 5 matching bases. Per germline, CDR1 MDHEN and CDR2 SYDVKM. Deletions cut 6 bases from V and 5 bases from J, with 7 bases between. There are 11 residues in the CDR3. The CDR3 nucleotides read TGTGCCAGCAGGGGGCGGTATGGCTACACCTTC. This encodes CASRGRYGYTF.

The chain recombines TRBV4-2 with TRBJ1-1, with D tentatively TRBD1 (5 bases). The CDR3 sequence is 13 residues long. The germline gives CDR1 LGHNA, CDR2 YNFKEQ. V was pared by 3 bases and J by 8 bases, with 13 bases between. The CDR3 here is CASSHPRDPEAFF. In nucleotides, the CDR3 is TGTGCCAGCAGCCATCCCAGGGATCCCGAAGCTTTCTTT.

The gene calls are TRBV6-5 and TRBJ2-1; perhaps TRBD1 as D (5 bases). Germline lookup yields CDR1 MNHEY and CDR2 SVGAGI. This CDR3 has 11 amino acids. V lost 5 bases and J 9 bases, leaving 8 bases between the germline ends. CDR3 in amino acids: CASSQGGEQFF. DNA for the CDR3: TGTGCCAGCAGTCAGGGCGGTGAGCAGTTCTTC.